This T cell receptor beta chain is drawn from a study of cytomegalovirus exposure and HLA in healthy donors. The PCR used 60 Vbeta and 13 Jbeta primers. Sequencing used immunoSEQ multiplex PCR; TCRdb keeps in-frame clones, though not all of them. The repertoire holds some 190,000 clones, with roughly 85% as singletons. CDR3 length equals 16 residues. V lost 5 bases, J lost 10 bases, and 19 bases stayed unmatched. Germline CDR1 reads LNHDA; CDR2 reads SQIVND (reference sequence). The chain joins TRBV19 to TRBJ1-1, with TRBD1 identical over 7 bases. This TCR came from a boy aged 2-15 years in good health and CMV-seronegative. Sequencing was performed on PBMCs. In nucleotides, the CDR3 is TGTGCCAGTAGTTCCCGAGGAGACAGGGCCCATGAAGTAGCTTTCTTT. Amino acids: CASSSRGDRAHEVAFF.